A selection of T cell receptor beta chains follows, all from one sample in a study of shared clonotypes between healthy human individuals. The assay was immunoSEQ multiplex PCR, and TCRdb's table has in-frame clones only and misses some. Of around 510,000 clones in the sample, approximately 95% were seen once. What was sequenced was naive CD4+ T cells sorted from blood. The receptor set was obtained from a woman in her twenties or thirties in good health. Each CDR3 is given with its conserved first and last residue. D genes are given only for firm matches. Size is omitted from some rows. Given values are once, few, many or a class for expanded clones.

V	size	J	D	DNA	CDR3
TRBV15	-	TRBJ2-7	TRBD2	TGTGCCACCAGCCGATCCCATAGCGGGAGGGGTCGTGTAGATTACGAGCAGTACTTC	CATSRSHSGRGRVDYEQYF
TRBV4-1	-	TRBJ2-7	-	TGCGCCAGCAGCCAAACCGGGACACGCAACGACGAGCAGTACTTC	CASSQTGTRNDEQYF
TRBV25-1	-	TRBJ2-3	TRBD1	TGTGCCAGCAGTGAAGTGGACAGGGTGATAGATACGCAGTATTTT	CASSEVDRVIDTQYF
TRBV29-1	once	TRBJ2-2	TRBD2	TGCAGCGCCCCGGGAGGGACTAGCAGCACCGGGGAGCTGTTTTTT	CSAPGGTSSTGELFF
TRBV7-9	-	TRBJ2-3	TRBD2	TGTGCCAGCAGCCAGACCTGGACTAGCGGGAGCACAGATACGCAGTATTTT	CASSQTWTSGSTDTQYF
TRBV19	-	TRBJ1-5	-	TGTGCCACCGCGGGGGGGATGGGGACTAATCAGCCCCAGCATTTT	CATAGGMGTNQPQHF
TRBV27	-	TRBJ1-1	-	TGTGCCAGCAGTTTGCGGTTGGGGCCCATGAACACTGAAGCTTTCTTT	CASSLRLGPMNTEAFF
TRBV14	once	TRBJ1-2	-	TGTGCCAGCAGCCAAGATAGCAAAGGGGCGACGCATGGCTACACCTTC	CASSQDSKGATHGYTF
TRBV5-4	-	TRBJ1-3	TRBD1	TGTGCCAGCAGCCCAGGGGGAATTAACTCTGGAAACACCATATATTTT	CASSPGGINSGNTIYF
TRBV5-4	-	TRBJ2-1	TRBD2	TGTGCCAGCAGCCTACGGACTAGCGGGAGGGCCAATGAGCAGTTCTTC	CASSLRTSGRANEQFF
TRBV28	-	TRBJ1-1	TRBD1	TGTGCCAGCAGACTGTCGGGACAGAGTGAAGCTTTCTTT	CASRLSGQSEAFF
TRBV29-1	-	TRBJ2-5	-	TGCAGCGCTGGGGAGGAAGAGACCCAGTACTTC	CSAGEEETQYF
TRBV5-1	-	TRBJ2-7	-	TGCGCCAGCAGCTTGGGGGCCTCGGAATCGTACGAGCAGTACTTC	CASSLGASESYEQYF
TRBV2	-	TRBJ1-2	TRBD1	TGTGCCAGCAGGGGGCCGGGACAGCATAACTATGGCTACACCTTC	CASRGPGQHNYGYTF
TRBV4-1	-	TRBJ2-7	TRBD2	TGCGCCAGCAGCCCGCTGGGCGGGAGGTCCTACGAGCAGTACTTC	CASSPLGGRSYEQYF
TRBV4-1	-	TRBJ2-7	TRBD2	TGCGCCAGCAGCCATCCTAGCGGGAGCCCCAGTTTC	CASSHPSGSPSF
TRBV28	-	TRBJ2-7	-	TGTGCCAGCAGTTTGGGATACGAGCAGTACTTC	CASSLGYEQYF
TRBV9	-	TRBJ1-4	-	TGTGCCAGCAGCAGGGGGGAGGATAATGAAAAACTGTTTTTT	CASSRGEDNEKLFF
TRBV29-1	-	TRBJ2-1	TRBD2	TGCAGCGTTCTTACTAGCGGGATGGGTGAGCAGTTCTTC	CSVLTSGMGEQFF
TRBV2	-	TRBJ2-7	-	TGTGCCAGCAAAGGGGACGGACCCGGCTACGAGCAGTACTTC	CASKGDGPGYEQYF
TRBV15	-	TRBJ2-7	TRBD1	TGTGCCACCGCCGAAAGAGGGACAGGAACGGGCGAGCAGTACTTC	CATAERGTGTGEQYF
TRBV11-2	-	TRBJ2-2	TRBD2	TGTGCCAGCAGCACTGGGACTAGCGGGACGAACACCGGGGAGCTGTTTTTT	CASSTGTSGTNTGELFF
TRBV27	-	TRBJ2-1	-	TGTGCCAGCAGTACTAGTCGGGCGGGTGTTCCCAATGAGCAGTTCTTC	CASSTSRAGVPNEQFF
TRBV7-9	-	TRBJ2-7	TRBD1	TGTGCCAGCAGCCGGTTGGACAGGGTAGCCTACGAGCAGTACTTC	CASSRLDRVAYEQYF
TRBV7-9	-	TRBJ1-2	TRBD1	TGTGCCAGCTCGGAGACAGGGTCCTCTAACTATGGCTACACCTTC	CASSETGSSNYGYTF
TRBV15	-	TRBJ2-7	-	TGTGCCACCAGCTCCCGGAGGGGGGGGGCCGTCTACGAGCAGTACTTC	CATSSRRGGAVYEQYF
TRBV7-8	-	TRBJ2-2	-	TGTGCCAGCAGCCAGTACACCGGGGAGCTGTTTTTT	CASSQYTGELFF
TRBV6-1	few	TRBJ1-5	-	TGTGCCAGCAGACTCACCCTCGGGGGGCCCCAGCATTTT	CASRLTLGGPQHF
TRBV6-6	-	TRBJ2-1	-	TGTGCCAGCAGTTACCTTAGCGGTTCTGACTACAATGAGCAGTTCTTC	CASSYLSGSDYNEQFF
TRBV9	-	TRBJ2-7	-	TGTGCCACTACGCCAATCTCCTCCTACGAGCAGTACTTC	CATTPISSYEQYF
TRBV5-5	-	TRBJ1-1	TRBD1	TGTGCCAGCAGCTTGGGGACAGGCGCCACTGAAGCTTTCTTT	CASSLGTGATEAFF
TRBV15	-	TRBJ2-7	TRBD2	TGTGCCACCAGCAGAGCCCCGAAGACTAGCGGGAGAACCTACGAGCAGTACTTC	CATSRAPKTSGRTYEQYF
TRBV7-9	-	TRBJ1-2	-	TGTGCCAGCAGCTTACAAGCGGAGGCAGGCAACTATGGCTACACCTTC	CASSLQAEAGNYGYTF
TRBV5-4	-	TRBJ2-7	-	TGTGCCAGCAGCAAAGAAGGGACTCGGGCCTACGAGCAGTACTTC	CASSKEGTRAYEQYF
TRBV6-5	once	TRBJ2-2	TRBD2	TGTGCCAGCAGTTACGCTAGCGGGAGTGCCACCGGGGAGCTGTTTTTT	CASSYASGSATGELFF
TRBV6-1	-	TRBJ2-7	-	TGTGCCAGCAGTGTCACTTCCACCGAGCAGTACTTC	CASSVTSTEQYF
TRBV5-1	-	TRBJ1-3	-	TGCGCCAGCAGCCTCGACAGGACCTCTGGAAACACCATATATTTT	CASSLDRTSGNTIYF
TRBV5-6	-	TRBJ1-3	-	TGTGCCAGCAGCTCACCCTCTGGAAACACCATATATTTT	CASSSPSGNTIYF
TRBV9	-	TRBJ2-7	TRBD1	TGTGCCAGCAGCGTAGGCCCCCCGGGACAGAGGGTTGTCTACGAGCAGTACTTC	CASSVGPPGQRVVYEQYF
TRBV7-2	-	TRBJ2-7	TRBD2	TGTGCCAGCAGCCTAACACCGGGACTAGCGGGAGTAGAGCAGTACTTC	CASSLTPGLAGVEQYF
TRBV4-2	-	TRBJ2-6	-	TGTGCCAGCAGCCAAGATCTCTCTGGGGCCAACGTCCTGACTTTC	CASSQDLSGANVLTF
TRBV27	-	TRBJ1-4	-	TGTGCCAGCAGTCTAAAGACACCCACGAGTGAAAAACTGTTTTTT	CASSLKTPTSEKLFF
TRBV6-5	-	TRBJ2-7	TRBD1	TGTGCCAGCAGTTACGATAAGCTGGGACAGGGACACGAGCAGTACTTC	CASSYDKLGQGHEQYF
TRBV6-6	-	TRBJ2-7	-	TGTGCCAGCAGAGGGGGGACGAGCTCCTACGAGCAGTACTTC	CASRGGTSSYEQYF
TRBV19	-	TRBJ1-1	-	TGTGCCAGTAGTATGTGGACAGCGCGGGAAGCTTTCTTT	CASSMWTAREAFF
TRBV4-1	-	TRBJ1-1	-	TGCGCCAGCAGCCCGCCCGAAATGAACACTGAAGCTTTCTTT	CASSPPEMNTEAFF
TRBV21-1	-	TRBJ1-1	-	TGTGCCAACATCAAAGGGGGGGCCAGGTCAGCTTTCTTT	CANIKGGARSAFF
TRBV28	-	TRBJ1-1	-	TGTGCCAGCAGTGAGACGGTGAACACTGAAGCTTTCTTT	CASSETVNTEAFF
TRBV11-2	-	TRBJ2-1	TRBD2	TGTGCCAGCAGCTCTCGCCCGGGGTTAGCGGGAGGGGATGAGCAGTTCTTC	CASSSRPGLAGGDEQFF
TRBV30	-	TRBJ1-1	-	TGTGCCTGGGGGTTTCCTGAAGCTTTCTTT	CAWGFPEAFF
TRBV11-1	-	TRBJ2-7	-	TGTGCCAGCAGCCGAGGGGGGTTTGAGCAGTACTTC	CASSRGGFEQYF
TRBV19	-	TRBJ2-7	-	TGTGCCAGTAGTACCCGACAGAGTCGGCCCCACGAGCAGTACTTC	CASSTRQSRPHEQYF
TRBV6-5	-	TRBJ2-3	-	TGTGCCAGCAGCCGGGACGCCGACCTCACTAATACGCAGTATTTT	CASSRDADLTNTQYF